Detailed here is one T cell receptor beta chain. This specimen belongs to a study of cytomegalovirus exposure and HLA in healthy donors. CDR3 length: 12 amino acids. Per germline, CDR1 ENHRY and CDR2 SYGVKD. The germline V and J ends were trimmed by 4 bases and 7 bases, with 8 bases remaining between them. Vbeta (60) and Jbeta (13) primers were used in the PCR. Profiled with immunoSEQ multiplex PCR; TCRdb holds only in-frame clones, not every one. The table includes tens of thousands of clones, 75% to 90% detected once. This rearrangement joins TRBV10-3 to TRBJ2-1; D unclear. Sample: PBMCs. The receptor's source is a woman in her thirties in good health and CMV-seropositive. The CDR3 DNA sequence: TGTGCCATCAGTGCGCAGTGGAATGAGCAGTTCTTC. Encoded protein: CAISAQWNEQFF.